This T cell receptor (beta chain) was obtained from a study of regulatory T cells in long-lasting Graves disease. Study conclusions and caveats: Persistent Graves' patients showed less TCR diversity than newly diagnosed ones.

J gave up 2 bases and V 5 bases, and 3 bases lay outside the gene matches. Germline V gives CDR1 MNHNS, CDR2 SASEGT. This CDR3 contains 14 residues. Sample time point: persistent/refractory GD, antithyroid drugs over 5 years with positive TRAb. From RNA extracted from PBMCs, the TCR library was made. Criteria from the American Thyroid Association guidelines were applied to diagnose Graves' disease. Patients hailed from an endocrinology department in Xi'an, China. CDR3-region Arm-PCR and iRepertoire HTBI primers produced the TCR beta libraries. TCRdb re-analysed the multiplex PCR reads in MiXCR, keeping a single row per CDR3 protein. The sample holds over 650,000 distinct CDR3 sequences, approximately 31% seen once. This clonotype was counted at least ten times. Its antigen is not identified.

The sample here was peripheral blood mononuclear cells (PBMCs), taken when the disease was refractory, from a patient treated with antithyroid drugs. This TCR came from a female donor with Graves disease. The chain employs TRBV6-1 and TRBJ2-7; 10 bases are a match to TRBD2. CDR3 sequence: CASSTSGAAYEQYF. The CDR3 DNA follows: TGTGCCAGCAGTACTAGCGGGGCTGCCTACGAGCAGTACTTC.